This T cell receptor beta chain was identified during a study of control samples from healthy donors and cancer patients. This table comes from immunoSEQ multiplex PCR, and its TCRdb copy is limited to in-frame clones, with some not included. The sample consists of 150,000 to 200,000 clones, about 90% of them appearing once. The ends were cut back, 5 bases at V and 6 bases at J, with 11 bases in the middle. The CDR3 is 12 residues long. The V and J genes are TRBV12-3 or TRBV12-4 and TRBJ2-7; D remains ambiguous. This TCR was recovered from a woman between 25 and 40 years old in good health. The sample consisted of blood. The DNA of the CDR3 is TGTGCCAGCAGTCCAATTGGACCCGAGCAGTACTTC. It is translated as CASSPIGPEQYF.